The rows below give T cell receptor beta chains drawn from one sample of a study of blood T cell repertoires in COVID-19. TCRdb's copy holds only in-frame clones and misses some; the assay was immunoSEQ multiplex PCR. Here the sample spans 150,000 to 200,000 clones, about three quarters being singletons. Source material: peripheral blood. These receptors were taken from a man in his 70s with acute or convalescent COVID-19. The CDR3 runs from the conserved cysteine through the conserved F or W. A D gene is named only where the DNA matches it firmly. Clone size is not always given. Where it is, it says once, few, many or a class for expanded clones.

abundance,j_gene,d_gene,v_gene,CDR3nt,CDR3aa
NA,TRBJ2-6,NA,TRBV19,TGTGCCAGTAGCGGTCAGCGCTCTGGGGCCAACGTCCTGACTTTC,CASSGQRSGANVLTF
once,TRBJ2-7,TRBD2,TRBV19,TGTGCCAGTAGTATCGGGACTACGGGGCGCGAGCAGTACTTC,CASSIGTTGREQYF
NA,TRBJ2-1,NA,TRBV9,TGTGCCAGCAGCGTAGACCCGGCGGACAATGAGCAGTTCTTC,CASSVDPADNEQFF
NA,TRBJ1-5,TRBD1,TRBV19,TGTGCCAGTAGTATAGTGAACAGGGGGCGCGATCAGCCCCAGCATTTT,CASSIVNRGRDQPQHF
NA,TRBJ1-5,NA,TRBV6-1,TGTGCCAGCAGTGATGGCGCGGCCCAGCCCCAGCATTTT,CASSDGAAQPQHF
NA,TRBJ2-7,TRBD2,TRBV7-2,TGTGCCAGCAGCTTATCCAGCGGGAGCTCCTACGAGCAGTACTTC,CASSLSSGSSYEQYF
NA,TRBJ2-7,TRBD1,TRBV9,TGTGCCAGCAGCGTAGAGACAGGGGACTACGAGCAGTACTTC,CASSVETGDYEQYF
NA,TRBJ2-3,TRBD2,TRBV7-9,TGTGCCAGCAAACTAGCGTCTAGCACAGATACGCAGTATTTT,CASKLASSTDTQYF
NA,TRBJ2-2,NA,TRBV5-1,TGCGCCAGCAGCTTGGGTATAAGTTACTCCGGGGAGCTGTTTTTT,CASSLGISYSGELFF
NA,TRBJ1-5,TRBD1,TRBV6-5,TGTGCCAGCACACAGGGGGACCGGCCCCAGCATTTT,CASTQGDRPQHF
NA,TRBJ2-7,NA,TRBV7-9,TGTGCCAGCAGCTTAGAAACTAGATCGAACGAGCAGTACTTC,CASSLETRSNEQYF
NA,TRBJ2-1,NA,TRBV24-1,TGTGCCACCAGTGCAGTATGGTTCTTC,CATSAVWFF
NA,TRBJ2-1,TRBD2,TRBV7-2,TGTGCCAGCAGCTTAGCCGGGACTAGGGTAAAAAATGAGCAGTTCTTC,CASSLAGTRVKNEQFF
NA,TRBJ1-4,TRBD1,TRBV3-1/TRBV3-2,TGTGCCGGCAGCCAAAGCTGGACAGGGGCCAAGGATGAAAAACTGTTTTTT,CAGSQSWTGAKDEKLFF
NA,TRBJ1-1,TRBD1,TRBV15,TGTGCCACCAGCGATGGGACAGGCAGAAACGCTTTCTTT,CATSDGTGRNAFF
NA,TRBJ2-7,TRBD2,TRBV10-1,TGCGCCAGCTCAGGACTAGCGGGGGTTTGCTCCTACGAGCAGTACTTC,CASSGLAGVCSYEQYF
NA,TRBJ1-6,TRBD1,TRBV6-1,TGTGCCAGCAGTGAAGCTGGGACAGCTTTTACTCCCCTCCACTTT,CASSEAGTAFTPLHF
NA,TRBJ1-6,TRBD1,TRBV4-2,TGTGCCAGCAGCCAAGGTAACAGGGGAACCTATAATTCACCCCTCCACTTT,CASSQGNRGTYNSPLHF
NA,TRBJ2-1,NA,TRBV12-3/TRBV12-4,TGTGCCAGCAGTTCGACAGGATCTGAGCAGTTCTTC,CASSSTGSEQFF
NA,TRBJ2-7,TRBD2,TRBV6-5,TGTGCCAGCAGTTACTCTGCGGGGGGGCCTTACGAGCAGTACTTC,CASSYSAGGPYEQYF
NA,TRBJ2-3,TRBD2,TRBV10-3,TGTGCCATCAGTGAAACTCGACTAGCGGGGGGCACAGATACGCAGTATTTT,CAISETRLAGGTDTQYF
NA,TRBJ1-2,TRBD1,TRBV6-5,TGTGCCAGCAGCCGGACAGGGGGCGACTATGGCTACACCTTC,CASSRTGGDYGYTF
NA,TRBJ2-7,TRBD1,TRBV19,TGTGCCAGTAGTAGGACAGGGACCAACTACGAGCAGTACTTC,CASSRTGTNYEQYF
NA,TRBJ2-2,TRBD1,TRBV4-3,TGCGCCAGCAGCCCTCAATCCGGGACAGGGGGCGCTGGGTCCGGGGAGCTGTTTTTT,CASSPQSGTGGAGSGELFF
NA,TRBJ2-7,TRBD2,TRBV9,TGTGCCAGCTCCGACATAGGGAGGGAGAACGAGCAGTACTTC,CASSDIGRENEQYF
NA,TRBJ2-1,NA,TRBV11-2,TGTGCCAGCAGCTTCCGCGACACCAATGAGCAGTTCTTC,CASSFRDTNEQFF
NA,TRBJ2-3,NA,TRBV5-4,TGTGCCAGCAGCTTTGGGGGGGCTTCCAGCACAGATACGCAGTATTTT,CASSFGGASSTDTQYF
few,TRBJ2-6,NA,TRBV21-1,NA,CASRVTGTRVGSGANVLTF
NA,TRBJ2-5,NA,TRBV19,TGTGCCAGTAGTAGCGGAGAGACCCAGTACTTC,CASSSGETQYF
NA,TRBJ2-4,TRBD2,TRBV7-2,TGTGCCAGCAGCTTTATGACTAGCGGGGAAAACATTCAGTACTTC,CASSFMTSGENIQYF
NA,TRBJ2-3,TRBD2,TRBV10-1,TGCGCCAGCAGGAGGGGTAGCGGGGACACAGATACGCAGTATTTT,CASRRGSGDTDTQYF
NA,TRBJ1-1,TRBD1,TRBV18,TGTGCCAGCTCACCGAGGACAGGTGAGAACACTGAAGCTTTCTTT,CASSPRTGENTEAFF
NA,TRBJ2-3,NA,TRBV5-6,TGTGCCAGCAGCTCAGGGGTTTGGGCAGATACGCAGTATTTT,CASSSGVWADTQYF
NA,TRBJ1-1,NA,TRBV7-9,TGTGCCAGCAGCCACCAATGGCGGGAAGCTTTCTTT,CASSHQWREAFF
NA,TRBJ2-7,NA,TRBV7-3,TGTGCCAGCAGCCAGGACAGACCTCCGTACGAGCAGTACTTC,CASSQDRPPYEQYF
NA,TRBJ2-2,NA,TRBV6-5,TGTGCCAGCAGTTACACCCAGGGTACCGGGGAGCTGTTTTTT,CASSYTQGTGELFF
NA,TRBJ2-2,NA,TRBV4-1,TGCGCCAGCAGCCATAATAGTCTTACCGGGGAGCTGTTTTTT,CASSHNSLTGELFF
NA,TRBJ2-5,NA,TRBV18,TGTGCCAGCTCAACAACAGGGCTGGCGGGGGTGGAGACCCAGTACTTC,CASSTTGLAGVETQYF
NA,TRBJ2-2,NA,TRBV6-5,TGTGCCAGCAGACCGGGCGGGGCGAACACCGGGGAGCTGTTTTTT,CASRPGGANTGELFF
NA,TRBJ2-3,NA,TRBV12-5,TGTGCTAGTGGGTCACAGGGAACCAGCACAGATACGCAGTATTTT,CASGSQGTSTDTQYF
few,TRBJ2-7,TRBD1,TRBV30,TGTGCCTGGGGGACAGGGAATGGCGAGCAGTACTTC,CAWGTGNGEQYF